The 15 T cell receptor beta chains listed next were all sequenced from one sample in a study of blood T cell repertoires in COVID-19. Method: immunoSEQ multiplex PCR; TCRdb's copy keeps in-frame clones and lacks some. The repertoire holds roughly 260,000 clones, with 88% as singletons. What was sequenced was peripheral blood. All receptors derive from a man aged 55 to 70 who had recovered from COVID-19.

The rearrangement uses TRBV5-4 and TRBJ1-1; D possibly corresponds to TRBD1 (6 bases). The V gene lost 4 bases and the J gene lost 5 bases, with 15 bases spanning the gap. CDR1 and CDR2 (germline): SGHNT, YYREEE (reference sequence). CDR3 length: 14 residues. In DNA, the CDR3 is TGTGCCAGCAGCCCAACCTTAACAGGGACTGAAGCTTTCTTT. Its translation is CASSPTLTGTEAFF.

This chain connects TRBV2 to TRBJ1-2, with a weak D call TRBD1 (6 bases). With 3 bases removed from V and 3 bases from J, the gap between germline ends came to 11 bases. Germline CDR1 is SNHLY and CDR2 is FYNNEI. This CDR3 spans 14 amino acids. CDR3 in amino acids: CASSDRGQDYGYTF. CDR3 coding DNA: TGTGCCAGCAGTGACAGGGGTCAGGACTATGGCTACACCTTC.

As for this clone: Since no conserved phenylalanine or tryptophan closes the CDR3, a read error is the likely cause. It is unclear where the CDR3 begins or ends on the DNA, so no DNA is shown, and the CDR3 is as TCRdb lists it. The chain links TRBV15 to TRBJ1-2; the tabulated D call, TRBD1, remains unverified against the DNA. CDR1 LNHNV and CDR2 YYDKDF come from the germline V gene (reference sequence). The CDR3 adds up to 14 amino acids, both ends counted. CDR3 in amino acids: CATRTQRRRQVETH.

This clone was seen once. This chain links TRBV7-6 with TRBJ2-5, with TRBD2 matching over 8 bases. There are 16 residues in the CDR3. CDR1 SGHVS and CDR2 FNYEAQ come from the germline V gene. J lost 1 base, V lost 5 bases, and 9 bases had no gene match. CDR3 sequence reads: CASSTRGSGAQETQYF. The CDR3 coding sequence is TGTGCCAGCAGCACCCGGGGTAGCGGGGCCCAAGAGACCCAGTACTTC. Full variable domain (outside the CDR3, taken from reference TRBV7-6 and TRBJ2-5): GAGVSQSPRYKVTKRGQDVALRCDPISGHVSLYWYRQALGQGPEFLTYFNYEAQQDKSGLPNDRFSAERPEGSISTLTIQRTEQRDSAMYRCASSTRGSGAQETQYFGPGTRLLVL.

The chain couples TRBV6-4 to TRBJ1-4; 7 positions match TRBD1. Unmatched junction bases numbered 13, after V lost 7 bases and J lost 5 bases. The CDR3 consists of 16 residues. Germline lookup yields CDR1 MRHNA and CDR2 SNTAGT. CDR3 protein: CASTEDRHGFNEKLFF. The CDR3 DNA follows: TGTGCCAGCACCGAGGACAGGCACGGGTTCAATGAAAAACTGTTTTTT.

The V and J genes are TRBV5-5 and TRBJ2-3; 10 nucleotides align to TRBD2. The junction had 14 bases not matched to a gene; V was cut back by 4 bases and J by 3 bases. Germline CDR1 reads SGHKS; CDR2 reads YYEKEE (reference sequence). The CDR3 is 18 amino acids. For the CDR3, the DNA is TGTGCCAGCAGCCCCTCCCCCACAGGTAGCGGGGGGACAGATACGCAGTATTTT. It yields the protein CASSPSPTGSGGTDTQYF.

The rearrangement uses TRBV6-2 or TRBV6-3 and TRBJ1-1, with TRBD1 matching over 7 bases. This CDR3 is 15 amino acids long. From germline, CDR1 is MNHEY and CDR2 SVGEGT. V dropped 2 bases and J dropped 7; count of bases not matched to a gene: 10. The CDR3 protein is CASSYPTGLMVEAFF. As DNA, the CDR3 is TGTGCCAGCAGTTACCCGACAGGGCTGATGGTTGAAGCTTTCTTT.

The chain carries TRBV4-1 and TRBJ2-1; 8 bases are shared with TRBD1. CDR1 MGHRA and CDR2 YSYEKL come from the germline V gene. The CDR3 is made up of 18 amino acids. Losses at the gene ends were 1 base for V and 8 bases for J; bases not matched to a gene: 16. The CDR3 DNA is TGCGCCAGCAGCCAAGTGACAGTGAGACAGGGGATAATCGATGAGCAGTTCTTC. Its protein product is CASSQVTVRQGIIDEQFF.

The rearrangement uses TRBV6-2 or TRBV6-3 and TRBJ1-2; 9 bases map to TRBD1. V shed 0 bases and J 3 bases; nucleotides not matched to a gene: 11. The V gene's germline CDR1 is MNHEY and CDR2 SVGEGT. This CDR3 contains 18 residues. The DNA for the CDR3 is TGTGCCAGCAGTTACTCATTTCCGGCGGGACAGGGTGACTATGGCTACACCTTC. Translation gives CASSYSFPAGQGDYGYTF.

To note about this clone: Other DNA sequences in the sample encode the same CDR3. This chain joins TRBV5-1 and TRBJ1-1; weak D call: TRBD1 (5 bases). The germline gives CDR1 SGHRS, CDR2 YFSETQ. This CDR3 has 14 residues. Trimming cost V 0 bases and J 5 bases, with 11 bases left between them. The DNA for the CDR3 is TGCGCCAGCAGCTTGGTTGGGGGAGGGACTGAAGCTTTCTTT. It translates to CASSLVGGGTEAFF.

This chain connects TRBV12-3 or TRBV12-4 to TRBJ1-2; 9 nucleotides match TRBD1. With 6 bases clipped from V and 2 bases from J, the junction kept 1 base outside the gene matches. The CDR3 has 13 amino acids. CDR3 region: CASRDRGNYGYTF. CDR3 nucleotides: TGTGCCAGCAGGGACAGGGGAAACTATGGCTACACCTTC.

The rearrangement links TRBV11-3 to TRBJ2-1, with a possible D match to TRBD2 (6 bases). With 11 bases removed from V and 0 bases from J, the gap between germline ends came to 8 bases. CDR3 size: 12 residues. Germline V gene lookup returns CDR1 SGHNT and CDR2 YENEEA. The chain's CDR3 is CAGGSSYNEQFF. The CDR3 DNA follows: TGTGCCGGGGGGAGCTCCTACAATGAGCAGTTCTTC.

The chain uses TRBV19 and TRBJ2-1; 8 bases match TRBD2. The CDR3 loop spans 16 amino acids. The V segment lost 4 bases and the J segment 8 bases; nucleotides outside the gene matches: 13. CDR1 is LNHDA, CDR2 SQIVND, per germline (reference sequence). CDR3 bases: TGTGCCAGTAGTAATTTGGAGCGGGGGCCCCGGGATGAGCAGTTCTTC. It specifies CASSNLERGPRDEQFF.

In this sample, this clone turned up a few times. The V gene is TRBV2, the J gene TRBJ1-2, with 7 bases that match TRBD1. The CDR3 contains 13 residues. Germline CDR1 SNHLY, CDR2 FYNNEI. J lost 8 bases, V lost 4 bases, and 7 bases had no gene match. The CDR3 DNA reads TGTGCCAGCAGTGGACAGGGACTGGAGGGCTACACCTTC. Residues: CASSGQGLEGYTF.

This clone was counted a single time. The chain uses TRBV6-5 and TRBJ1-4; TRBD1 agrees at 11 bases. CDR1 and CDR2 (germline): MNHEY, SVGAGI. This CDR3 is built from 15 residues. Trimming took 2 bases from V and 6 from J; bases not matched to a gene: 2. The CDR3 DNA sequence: TGTGCCAGCAGTTACGGGGACAGGGGGTATGAAAAACTGTTTTTT. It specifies CASSYGDRGYEKLFF.